The rows below give T cell receptor beta chains drawn from one sample of a study of glioma-infiltrating T cells. TCRdb fed the multiplex PCR reads into MiXCR, producing one record per CDR3 protein. Of about 130,000 distinct CDR3 sequences in the sample, more than 20% were seen once. Sample: glioma tissue, nonneoplastic brain tissue, or PBMCs (not recorded which). The receptors were gathered from a human donor with low-grade glioma or glioblastoma, undergoing nonglioma brain surgery, or in good health (not recorded which). Both conserved end residues are part of each CDR3. A D gene is named only where the DNA matches it firmly. A clone size is listed for some rows: how often the clone was seen (once, few, many), or a class if it is expanded.

TRBV15	many	TRBJ2-2	.	TGTGCCACCAGCACTCGAGAGGTCTATGGGGAGAGCCCCGGGGAGCTGTTTTTT	CATSTREVYGESPGELFF
TRBV29-1	many	TRBJ2-5	.	TGCAGCGTTGATCCTGGGCTTTTCCAAGAGACCCAGTACTTC	CSVDPGLFQETQYF
TRBV4-3	many	TRBJ2-7	.	TGCGCCAGCAGCCAAGCACTCGGGACGGGAAGCTCCTACGAGCAGTACTTC	CASSQALGTGSSYEQYF
TRBV11-1	once	TRBJ2-7	TRBD1	TGTGCCAGCAGCTTAAATGCCGGGACAGGGACGAACGTGCAGTACTTC	CASSLNAGTGTNVQYF
TRBV4-2	many	TRBJ2-3	.	TGTGCCAGCAGCCAAGAGCTTTTTGGTCGCGGGTCTAGCACAGATACGCAGTATTTT	CASSQELFGRGSSTDTQYF
TRBV29-1	few	TRBJ1-1	.	TGCAGCGTTGAGGGACAAATGAACACTGAAGCTTTCTTT	CSVEGQMNTEAFF
TRBV27	few	TRBJ1-1	.	TGTGCCAGTTTAACTCCAGGAGGGGCAGGCATCGTCGCTGAAGCTTTCTTT	CASLTPGGAGIVAEAFF
TRBV7-8	many	TRBJ2-3	TRBD2	TGTGCCAGCAGCTCCCGGGGTAGCGGGAGACCAGATACGCAGTATTTT	CASSSRGSGRPDTQYF
TRBV6-1	many	TRBJ2-3	.	TGTGCCAGCAGTGGGACCGGAAGGGCAGATACGCAGTATTTT	CASSGTGRADTQYF
TRBV15	many	TRBJ2-3	.	TGTGCCACCAGCAGAGATCGCTCGGGGGGCGGCACAGATACGCAGTATTTT	CATSRDRSGGGTDTQYF
TRBV6-1	many	TRBJ2-3	TRBD2	TGTGCCGGCCAACTAGCGGGAGGAGATACGCAGTATTTT	CAGQLAGGDTQYF
TRBV20-1	many	TRBJ2-5	.	TGCAGTTCCCCCCAGCGACAAGAGACCCAGTACTTC	CSSPQRQETQYF
TRBV7-2	many	TRBJ1-5	.	TGTGCCAGCAGCTTAGACCCAAATCAGCCCCAGCATTTT	CASSLDPNQPQHF
TRBV5-1	many	TRBJ2-5	.	TGCGCCAGCAGCTTACAGACAGGTTACCAAGAGACCCAGTACTTC	CASSLQTGYQETQYF
TRBV10-3	many	TRBJ1-1	TRBD1	TGTGCCATCAGTGAAGTGGGACAGGGGATAGGGAGCACTGAAGCTTTCTTT	CAISEVGQGIGSTEAFF
TRBV2	.	TRBJ2-1	.	TGTGCCAGCAGTGGAGTGGGTTTCTCCTACAATGAGCAGTTCTTC	CASSGVGFSYNEQFF
TRBV7-6	many	TRBJ2-5	TRBD1	TGTGCCAGCAGTCCGTCCGGGACAGGGGGAGAGACCCAGTACTTC	CASSPSGTGGETQYF
TRBV28	many	TRBJ2-7	.	TGTGCCAGCAGTTATCACTACGAGCAGTACTTC	CASSYHYEQYF
TRBV20-1	many	TRBJ2-3	TRBD2	TGCAGTGCTAGACACGGGAGGGGGGTGGGCACAGATACGCAGTATTTT	CSARHGRGVGTDTQYF
TRBV7-9	many	TRBJ2-5	TRBD1	TGTGCCAGCAGCCCAGGGACAGGGAAAGAGACCCAGTACTTC	CASSPGTGKETQYF
TRBV6-1	.	TRBJ1-1	.	TGTGCCAGCAGTGAAGCGCCTCGGTACGCAGGGCGCACTGAAGCTTTCTTT	CASSEAPRYAGRTEAFF
TRBV6-2/TRBV6-3	many	TRBJ1-2	.	TGTGCCAGCAGTTACTCGGAATCAGGGACTGAAGCTAACTATGGCTACACCTTC	CASSYSESGTEANYGYTF
TRBV5-1	few	TRBJ2-1	TRBD1	TGCGCCAGCAGCGGGATCGACAGGGGGCAGGCATCTTTC	CASSGIDRGQASF
TRBV20-1	many	TRBJ2-7	TRBD2	TGCAGTGCTCCAAGCGGGATGTCCTACGAGCAGTACTTC	CSAPSGMSYEQYF
TRBV7-3	.	TRBJ2-7	TRBD1	TGTGCCAGCAGCTTAACTCGGGGGACAGGGGTATACTTC	CASSLTRGTGVYF
TRBV15	many	TRBJ2-5	.	TGTGCCACCAGCAGAGATTTGGACAGATTTTGGGGACAACAAGAGACCCAGTACTTC	CATSRDLDRFWGQQETQYF
TRBV6-2/TRBV6-3	many	TRBJ2-1	.	TGTGCCAGCAGTTACTCGAACAGGAATGAGCAGTTCTTC	CASSYSNRNEQFF
TRBV7-8	many	TRBJ2-1	.	TGTGCCAGCTCCCTAACCGAGGATAATGAGCAGTTCTTC	CASSLTEDNEQFF
TRBV3-1	few	TRBJ1-1	.	TGTGCCAGCAGCGCCGGTCCATGGGTAGGGGGAAACACTGAAGCTTTCTTT	CASSAGPWVGGNTEAFF
TRBV27	.	TRBJ2-4	TRBD2	TGTGCCAGCAGTTTAAGTCGCCCCAGCGGGGCCGCCAAAAACATTCAGTACTTC	CASSLSRPSGAAKNIQYF
TRBV28	many	TRBJ2-2	.	TGTGCCAGCAGTTTAGTAGCGGAGGGGGAGCTGTTTTTT	CASSLVAEGELFF
TRBV2	.	TRBJ2-3	.	TGTGCCAGCTGTCGGGACTCTGGCACAGATACGCGGTATTTT	CASCRDSGTDTRYF
TRBV6-1	many	TRBJ2-7	.	TGTGCCAGCAGCGCCCCAGAAGGTCGGCAGTACTTC	CASSAPEGRQYF
TRBV7-6	many	TRBJ2-3	.	TGTGCCAGCAGCTTATTTTCCGCTAGCACAGATACGCAGTATTTT	CASSLFSASTDTQYF
TRBV27	.	TRBJ1-3	.	TGTGCCAGCAGCTCTGGGAGCGCGGTGGGAAACACCATATATTTT	CASSSGSAVGNTIYF
TRBV4-1	many	TRBJ1-6	.	TGCGCCAGCGGTAATTCACCCCTCCACTTT	CASGNSPLHF
TRBV12-3/TRBV12-4	many	TRBJ1-2	.	TGTGCCAGCAGTTTGGGGACCGTTGATGGCACCTTC	CASSLGTVDGTF
TRBV5-1	.	TRBJ2-3	.	TGCGCCAGCAGCTCGGGGTCGGGCACAGATACGCAGTATTTT	CASSSGSGTDTQYF
TRBV6-1	many	TRBJ2-1	TRBD2	TGTGCCAGCACCAGAGCGGCTAGCGGGAGAAGTTTCAATGAGCAGTTCTTC	CASTRAASGRSFNEQFF
TRBV12-3/TRBV12-4	many	TRBJ2-3	.	TGTGCCAGCAGTTTGGCAGGGGTGGATACGCAGTATTTT	CASSLAGVDTQYF
TRBV5-1	.	TRBJ2-7	.	TGCGCCAGCAGCTCCGGGACCGCCGCTAACTACGAGCAGTACTTC	CASSSGTAANYEQYF
TRBV30	.	TRBJ2-7	.	TGTGCCTGGGATTGGGGGGACAGCTCCTACGAGCAGTACTTC	CAWDWGDSSYEQYF
TRBV29-1	few	TRBJ2-1	.	TGCAGCGTCGCGAGATCCTACAATGAGCAGTTCTTC	CSVARSYNEQFF
TRBV20-1	many	TRBJ2-5	TRBD1	TGCAGTGCTCAACAACCGACAGGGTTCCAAGAGACCCAGTACTTC	CSAQQPTGFQETQYF
TRBV27	many	TRBJ2-1	.	TGTGCCAGCAGTTTATTTGGTAATGAGCAGTTCTTC	CASSLFGNEQFF
TRBV12-3/TRBV12-4	few	TRBJ2-5	.	TGTGCCAGCAGTGCTCCTCTAGGGACCCAGTACTTC	CASSAPLGTQYF